This T cell receptor beta chain was captured in a study of regulatory T cells in long-lasting Graves disease. Overall study: Positive TSH receptor antibodies alongside over 5 years of antithyroid drugs were what marked Graves' disease as persistent.

Arm-PCR of CDR3 regions with iRepertoire HTBI primers generated TCR beta libraries. TCRdb independently ran MiXCR on the multiplex PCR reads; one entry per CDR3 protein. The sample lists roughly 470,000 distinct CDR3 sequences; less than 25% were seen once. Time point of the sample: persistent/refractory GD, antithyroid drugs over 5 years with positive TRAb. Researchers made the TCR library from RNA that was extracted from PBMCs. Per the germline V gene, CDR1 is SGHAT and CDR2 is FQNNGV. The CDR3 has 16 amino acids. V shed 5 bases, J shed 2 bases, and the junction held 6 bases outside the gene matches. At least ten counts were recorded for this clonotype.

Sequenced here: peripheral blood mononuclear cells (PBMCs), sampled when the disease was refractory, from a patient treated with antithyroid drugs. This chain uses TRBV11-2 with TRBJ2-5, with 12 bases identical to TRBD2. This clonotype was sampled from a female donor with Graves disease. The chain's CDR3 is CASSGGTSGFQETQYF. CDR3 coding DNA: TGTGCCAGCAGCGGGGGGACTAGCGGGTTTCAAGAGACCCAGTACTTC.